The T cell receptor (beta chain) described here comes from a study of T cell changes during pregnancy in multiple sclerosis. Germline CDR1 LGHNA, CDR2 YNFKEQ. The CDR3 is 14 residues long. This clone was recorded once. Measured with immunoSEQ multiplex PCR; TCRdb has only the in-frame clones, and not every one. The sample yields roughly 40,000 clones, more than 85% seen once. This receptor was obtained from a female donor with multiple sclerosis, enrolled in a pregnancy study. This chain uses TRBV4-2 with TRBJ2-5, with D tentatively TRBD2 (5 bases). The DNA end is a closer match to TRBJ2-7, so the J assignment may be wrong. This material consisted of CD8+ T cells from peripheral blood mononuclear cells, taken before pregnancy. CDR3 coding DNA: TGTGCCAGCAGCTACAGCGGCGGCTCCTACGAGCAGTACTTC. Protein: CASSYSGGSYEQYF.